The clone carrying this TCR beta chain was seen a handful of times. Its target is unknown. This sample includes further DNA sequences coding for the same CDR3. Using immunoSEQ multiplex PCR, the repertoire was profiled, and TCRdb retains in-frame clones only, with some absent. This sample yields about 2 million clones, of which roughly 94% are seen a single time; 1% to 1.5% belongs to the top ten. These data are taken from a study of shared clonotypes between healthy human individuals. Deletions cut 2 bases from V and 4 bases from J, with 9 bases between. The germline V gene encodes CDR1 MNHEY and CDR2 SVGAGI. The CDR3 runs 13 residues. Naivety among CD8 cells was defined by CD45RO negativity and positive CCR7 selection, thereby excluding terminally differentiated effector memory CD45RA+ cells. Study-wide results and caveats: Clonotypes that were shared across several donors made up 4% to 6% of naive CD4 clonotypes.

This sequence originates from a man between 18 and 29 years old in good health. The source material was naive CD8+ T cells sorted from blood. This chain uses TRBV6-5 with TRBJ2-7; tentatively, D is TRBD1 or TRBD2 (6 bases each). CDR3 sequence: CASSYEGGYEQYF. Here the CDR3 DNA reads TGTGCCAGCAGTTACGAAGGGGGGTACGAGCAGTACTTC.